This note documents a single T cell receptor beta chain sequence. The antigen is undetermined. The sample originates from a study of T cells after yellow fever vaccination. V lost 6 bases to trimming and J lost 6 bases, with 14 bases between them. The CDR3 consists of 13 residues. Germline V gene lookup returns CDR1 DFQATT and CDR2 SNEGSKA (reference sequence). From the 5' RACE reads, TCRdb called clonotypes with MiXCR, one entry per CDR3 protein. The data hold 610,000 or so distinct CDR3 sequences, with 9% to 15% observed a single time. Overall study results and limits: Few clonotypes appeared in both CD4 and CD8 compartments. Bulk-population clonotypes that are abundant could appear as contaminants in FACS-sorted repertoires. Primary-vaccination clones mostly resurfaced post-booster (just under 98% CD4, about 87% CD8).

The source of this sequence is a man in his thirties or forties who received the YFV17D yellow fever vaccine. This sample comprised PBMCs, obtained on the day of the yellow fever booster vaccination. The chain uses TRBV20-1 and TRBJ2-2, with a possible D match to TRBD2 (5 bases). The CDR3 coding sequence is TGCAGTGCCCTTTCCGGACTGCCCGGGGAGCTGTTTTTT. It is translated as CSALSGLPGELFF.